The 27 T cell receptor beta chains given below trace back to one sample, sequenced in a study of cytomegalovirus exposure and HLA in healthy donors. Generated by immunoSEQ multiplex PCR, the TCRdb table keeps only in-frame clones and is missing some. There are 200,000 to 250,000 clones in the sample; more than 75% occur only once, and 1.5% to 2.5% lies in the top ten. The specimen sequenced was PBMCs. The receptors were gathered from a woman between 18 and 29 years old in good health and CMV-seropositive.

The V and J genes are TRBV7-9 and TRBJ2-4, with D hard to call. V was cut by 5 bases and J by 8 bases, with 19 bases left in between. The CDR3 loop spans 15 amino acids. Germline CDR1 reads SEHNR; CDR2 reads FQNEAQ (reference sequence). The CDR3 here is CASSATGSRLDIQYF. The CDR3 region has the DNA TGTGCCAGCAGCGCCACCGGGTCCCGTTTAGACATTCAGTACTTC. The whole variable domain, filled in from reference TRBV7-9 and TRBJ2-4, reads DTGVSQNPRHKITKRGQNVTFRCDPISEHNRLYWYRQTLGQGPEFLTYFQNEAQLEKSRLLSDRFSAERPKGSFSTLEIQRTEQGDSAMYLCASSATGSRLDIQYFGAGTRLSVL.

The chain recombines TRBV7-6 with TRBJ2-1; D possibly corresponds to TRBD1 (5 bases). This CDR3 spans 12 amino acids. With 2 bases removed from V and 13 bases from J, the gap between germline ends came to 12 bases. Germline CDR1 reads SGHVS; CDR2 reads FNYEAQ. The CDR3 DNA reads TGTGCCAGCAGCTTAAGGGGCTGGGAACAGTTCTTC. It translates to CASSLRGWEQFF.

The J gene is TRBJ2-6, the V gene TRBV4-1; TRBD1 matches at 8 bases. The CDR3 is made up of 17 amino acids. In germline, CDR1 is MGHRA, CDR2 YSYEKL. Germline trimming cut 4 bases from V and 1 base from J; bases unmatched to any gene: 6. The CDR3 bases are TGCGCCAGCAGCCCTCAGGGGGCTGGATCTGGGGCCAACGTCCTGACTTTC. Its translation is CASSPQGAGSGANVLTF.

V and J are TRBV6-5 and TRBJ1-5; tentative D call: TRBD1 (5 bases). The V end lost 2 bases, the J end lost 8 bases, and 10 bases lay between the germline ends. Germline loops: CDR1 MNHEY, CDR2 SVGAGI. The CDR3 spans 13 residues. The CDR3: CASSYETEKPQHF. The CDR3, as DNA: TGTGCCAGCAGTTACGAGACAGAAAAGCCCCAGCATTTT.

This chain connects TRBV5-1 to TRBJ2-6, with D tentatively TRBD1 (5 bases). The CDR3 contains 18 residues. Germline CDR1 is SGHRS and CDR2 is YFSETQ. The V and J ends lost 4 bases and 1 base respectively, with 18 bases between them. CDR3 sequence (DNA): TGCGCCAGCAGCCCCCTTATTGGGGCCGGGTCTGGGGCCAACGTCCTGACTTTC. Translation gives CASSPLIGAGSGANVLTF.

The chain recombines TRBV4-2 with TRBJ2-7; D is undetermined. The germline CDR1 and CDR2 sequences are LGHNA and YNFKEQ. This CDR3 has 12 residues. V was pared by 1 base and J by 2 bases, with 3 bases between. The CDR3 loop reads CASSQGAYEQYF. Here the CDR3 DNA reads TGTGCCAGCAGCCAAGGCGCCTACGAGCAGTACTTC.

The chain combines TRBV10-3 with TRBJ2-7, with 10 bases fitting TRBD1. This CDR3 region has 11 residues. J gave up 6 bases and V 11 bases, and 4 bases lay outside the gene matches. The germline V gene encodes CDR1 ENHRY and CDR2 SYGVKD. CDR3 sequence: CAARTGGEQYF. Written as DNA, the CDR3 is TGTGCCGCCCGGACAGGGGGCGAGCAGTACTTC.

The CDR3 sequence is CASSLTGGRGHEQYF. The CDR3 coding sequence is TGTGCCAGCAGCTTAACAGGCGGGAGAGGGCACGAGCAGTACTTC. The chain carries TRBV7-3 and TRBJ2-7; TRBD2 matches at 7 bases. This CDR3 is built from 15 residues. Germline V gene sequence: CDR1 SGHTA, CDR2 FQGTGA. The ends lost 0 bases at V and 5 bases at J; junction bases unmatched: 7.

The chain employs TRBV9 and TRBJ1-4; 8 nucleotides line up with TRBD1. This CDR3 has 16 residues. Trimming at V came to 3 bases and at J to 7 bases, leaving 11 bases not matched to a gene. The germline CDR1 and CDR2 sequences are SGDLS and YYNGEE. The CDR3 region is CASSGAAGGRFEKLFF. The CDR3 bases are TGTGCCAGCAGCGGGGCCGCAGGGGGCCGTTTTGAAAAACTGTTTTTT.

The chain carries TRBV5-1 and TRBJ2-5; 8 bases map to TRBD2. After removal of 4 bases from V and 2 bases from J, the junction contained 10 bases not matched to a gene. The CDR3 sequence is 16 residues long. Germline V lookup: CDR1 SGHRS, CDR2 YFSETQ. Written as DNA, the CDR3 is TGCGCCAGCAGCAATGAGGCTAGCGGGTTACAAGAGACCCAGTACTTC. Encoded protein: CASSNEASGLQETQYF.

The rearrangement links TRBV4-1 to TRBJ2-7; maybe TRBD2 (5 bases). Trimming left V 4 bases short and J 4 bases short, with 11 bases between. The length of the CDR3 is 13 residues. Germline V gene sequence: CDR1 MGHRA, CDR2 YSYEKL. This CDR3 reads CASSPVGEYEQYF. In DNA form, the CDR3 reads TGCGCCAGCAGCCCGGTCGGGGAATACGAGCAGTACTTC.

This chain uses TRBV28 with TRBJ2-7; tentative D call: TRBD2 (5 bases). Germline assignment: CDR1 MDHEN and CDR2 SYDVKM. Trimming removed 6 bases from V and 5 bases from J, with 17 bases in between. The length of the CDR3 is 14 residues. CDR3 bases: TGTGCCAGCAGCCCATTACGGGGTATGAACGAGCAGTACTTC. It specifies CASSPLRGMNEQYF.

The V gene is TRBV18, the J gene TRBJ1-2; D might be TRBD1 (5 bases). The V end was cut by 0 bases, the J end by 6 bases, with 11 bases between. In germline, CDR1 is KGHSH, CDR2 LQKENI. There are 14 residues in the CDR3. The DNA of the CDR3 is TGTGCCAGCTCACCACCGAACAGGCCTGATGGCTACACCTTC. Amino acid sequence: CASSPPNRPDGYTF.

The rearrangement uses TRBV11-3 and TRBJ2-2; 7 positions agree with TRBD2. CDR3 length equals 14 residues. The V gene's germline CDR1 is SGHNT and CDR2 YENEEA. The junction had 7 bases not matched to a gene; V was cut back by 5 bases and J by 7 bases. The CDR3, as DNA: TGTGCCAGCAGCCCGGGGAGGGCGGGCGGGGAGCTGTTTTTT. Protein sequence: CASSPGRAGGELFF.

Of note for this clone: Within the sample, other DNA sequences also encode this same CDR3. The V call is TRBV9, the J call TRBJ1-1; 7 positions agree with TRBD1. The CDR3 spans 14 residues. Germline assignment: CDR1 SGDLS and CDR2 YYNGEE. The J segment lost 1 base and the V segment lost 0 bases, leaving 0 bases of the junction unmatched. The CDR3 spells CASSVGTGNTEAFF. CDR3 nucleotide sequence: TGTGCCAGCAGCGTAGGGACAGGGAACACTGAAGCTTTCTTT.

The V call is TRBV5-1, the J call TRBJ1-1, with TRBD1 identical over 7 bases. V lost 4 bases, J lost 3 bases, and 9 bases stayed unmatched. Per the germline V gene, CDR1 is SGHRS and CDR2 is YFSETQ. The CDR3 has 15 residues. CDR3 in amino acids: CASSPVGQRDTEAFF. As DNA, the CDR3 is TGCGCCAGCAGCCCGGTGGGACAGCGGGACACTGAAGCTTTCTTT.

This clone showed up just once. V is TRBV28 and J is TRBJ2-7; 10 positions match TRBD2. With V trimmed by 2 bases and J by 6 bases, 4 bases remained unmatched. Germline V gene data show CDR1 as MDHEN and CDR2 as SYDVKM. The CDR3 totals 14 residues. The CDR3 coding sequence is TGTGCCAGCAGTTTAAGCGGGAGGGCATCCGAGCAGTACTTC. Encoded protein: CASSLSGRASEQYF.

This chain joins TRBV7-9 and TRBJ1-1, with D hard to call. The V and J ends lost 9 bases and 0 bases respectively, with 11 bases between them. Germline V CDR1 and CDR2: SEHNR, FQNEAQ (reference sequence). The CDR3 is 13 residues long. The CDR3, as DNA: TGTGCCAGTAGCCCCCCCATGAACACTGAAGCTTTCTTT. Translation: CASSPPMNTEAFF. Full variable domain (rest looked up from reference TRBV7-9 and TRBJ1-1): DTGVSQNPRHKITKRGQNVTFRCDPISEHNRLYWYRQTLGQGPEFLTYFQNEAQLEKSRLLSDRFSAERPKGSFSTLEIQRTEQGDSAMYLCASSPPMNTEAFFGQGTRLTVV.

The chain recombines TRBV7-4 with TRBJ1-2; D uncertain. The V and J ends lost 1 base and 1 base respectively, with 13 bases between them. In germline, CDR1 is SGHVT, CDR2 SQSDAQ. The CDR3 totals 16 residues. The CDR3 nucleotides read TGTGCCAGCAGCTTAGAATATCCACCAGTTAACTATGGCTACACCTTC. This codes for CASSLEYPPVNYGYTF.

V is TRBV5-1 and J is TRBJ2-1, with TRBD1 matching 8 bases. Unmatched junction bases numbered 13, after V lost 0 bases and J lost 8 bases. CDR3 size: 17 residues. Germline-derived CDR1 and CDR2 are SGHRS and YFSETQ. The CDR3 region is CASSLAPGGAGLDEQFF. The CDR3 DNA reads TGCGCCAGCAGCTTGGCCCCAGGGGGCGCGGGTTTAGATGAGCAGTTCTTC.

The CDR3 DNA follows: TGTGCCAGCTCTGCCGGGACAGAGACCTACGAGCAGTACTTC. Its protein product is CASSAGTETYEQYF. The chain combines TRBV6-5 with TRBJ2-7; 7 bases are shared with TRBD1. J lost 2 bases, V lost 8 bases, and 9 bases had no gene match. The CDR3 has 14 residues. Looked up from germline, CDR1 is MNHEY and CDR2 is SVGAGI.

This clone was recorded only once. The V and J genes are TRBV6-1 and TRBJ2-5, with a tentative D call TRBD1 (6 bases). V lost 6 bases and J lost 1, with 12 bases in between. Germline V gene data show CDR1 as MNHNS and CDR2 as SASEGT. This CDR3 spans 14 amino acids. The CDR3 spells CASRGQGFQETQYF. The CDR3 coding sequence is TGTGCCAGCAGGGGGCAGGGGTTCCAAGAGACCCAGTACTTC.

The chain combines TRBV6-4 with TRBJ2-7, with D possibly TRBD1 on 6 matching bases. The CDR3 has 16 residues. V lost 6 bases and J 0 bases, leaving 18 bases between the germline ends. Per germline, CDR1 MRHNA and CDR2 SNTAGT. The CDR3 is CASSPAWTANSYEQYF. The CDR3 coding sequence is TGTGCCAGCAGCCCGGCCTGGACAGCTAACTCCTACGAGCAGTACTTC.

The chain couples TRBV5-1 to TRBJ2-3; 7 nucleotides line up with TRBD2. Germline lookup yields CDR1 SGHRS and CDR2 YFSETQ. J gave up 3 bases and V 0 bases, and 4 bases lay outside the gene matches. The CDR3 consists of 15 residues. The CDR3 spells CASSLGGRATDTQYF. DNA for the CDR3: TGCGCCAGCAGCTTGGGTGGGAGGGCAACAGATACGCAGTATTTT.

This chain joins TRBV27 and TRBJ1-1; D unclear. Germline assignment: CDR1 MNHEY and CDR2 SMNVEV (reference sequence). V shed 0 bases and J shed 0 bases, with 8 bases lying between them. The length of the CDR3 is 15 residues. The CDR3 loop is CASSLSGSMNTEAFF. In nucleotides, the CDR3 is TGTGCCAGCAGTTTATCGGGCAGCATGAACACTGAAGCTTTCTTT.

This clone occurred a few times. The gene calls are TRBV19 and TRBJ1-2; no firm D call. Germline V gene data show CDR1 as LNHDA and CDR2 as SQIVND (reference sequence). V lost 7 bases, J lost 10 bases, and 13 bases lay in between. CDR3 length: 11 amino acids. The CDR3 DNA follows: TGTGCCAGTACCCCAGGCGGGGTCTACACCTTC. Translation gives CASTPGGVYTF.

CDR3 loop: CASSLVWGRANYGYTF. The CDR3 region has the DNA TGTGCCAGCAGCTTAGTCTGGGGCAGGGCGAACTATGGCTACACCTTC. V is TRBV7-2 and J is TRBJ1-2, with TRBD1 as a possible D gene (5 bases). This CDR3 is built from 16 residues. Germline CDR1 SGHTA, CDR2 FQGNSA. Deletions cut 1 base from V and 2 bases from J, with 14 bases between.